Sequencing of this T cell receptor beta chain was carried out in a study of brain metastases from non-small cell lung cancer. Clones were sequenced by immunoSEQ multiplex PCR, and TCRdb holds only the in-frame ones, with some missing. The table lists nearly 2,500 clones, around 85% of them singletons. With respect to this clone: Antigen unknown.

The V end was cut by 1 base, the J end by 4 bases, with 13 bases between. The CDR3 consists of 15 residues. Germline V gene lookup returns CDR1 SGHVS and CDR2 FNYEAQ. Findings of the study overall: Compared with their matched primary tumors, about 62% of brain metastases showed expanded T-cell clones. Paired brain metastases and primary tumors largely shared TCR repertoires. Brain metastases had lower T-cell infiltration than primary tumors.

The V and J genes are TRBV7-6 and TRBJ2-5, with D unclear. This clonotype originated in a donor at least 40 years old with non-small cell lung cancer. The specimen was primary lung tumor tissue. CDR3 loop: CASSLDPGSGETQYF. For the CDR3, the DNA is TGTGCCAGCAGCTTAGATCCCGGGTCGGGAGAGACCCAGTACTTC.